What follows are 11 T cell receptor beta chains derived from one specimen sequenced in a study of OX40 agonist ivuxolimab in advanced cancers. Measured with immunoSEQ multiplex PCR; TCRdb has only the in-frame clones, and not every one. The sample contains tens of thousands of clones, approximately 91% of which appear only once. Sequenced material: CD4+ or CD8+ T cells sorted from blood, taken in a trial of the OX40 agonist ivuxolimab. The receptors shown here come from an adult with an advanced solid tumor such as melanoma, head and neck, liver or kidney cancer.

The chain recombines TRBV29-1 with TRBJ1-1; weak D call: TRBD1 (5 bases). The CDR3 loop spans 14 amino acids. CDR1 is SQVTM, CDR2 ANQGSEA, per germline. Trimming stripped 5 bases from V and 10 bases from J, with 23 bases between. CDR3 residues: CSVKKGAWDLVAFF. The CDR3 coding sequence is TGCAGCGTTAAAAAAGGGGCGTGGGACCTGGTAGCTTTCTTT. The full variable domain, its missing parts supplied by reference TRBV29-1 and TRBJ1-1, is SAVISQKPSRDICQRGTSLTIQCQVDSQVTMMFWYRQQPGQSLTLIATANQGSEATYESGFVIDKFPISRPNLTFSTLTVSNMSPEDSSIYLCSVKKGAWDLVAFFGQGTRLTVV.

The rearrangement uses TRBV27 and TRBJ1-1; 8 bases are shared with TRBD1. V shed 7 bases, J shed 3 bases, and the junction held 7 bases outside the gene matches. Germline CDR1 reads MNHEY; CDR2 reads SMNVEV (reference sequence). This CDR3 has 14 residues. The CDR3 coding sequence is TGTGCCAGCATACGGGACAGGCTAGACACTGAAGCTTTCTTT. It translates to CASIRDRLDTEAFF.

This clone was counted only a few times. The genes are TRBV19 and TRBJ2-5; 12 bases agree with TRBD2. V trimming: 3 bases; J trimming: 5 bases; junction bases outside the gene matches: 16. The CDR3 sequence is 19 residues long. Looked up from germline, CDR1 is LNHDA and CDR2 is SQIVND (reference sequence). As DNA, the CDR3 is TGTGCCAGTAGTATTGATTCCCGGGCTAGCGGGGGGGCAGGGGAGACCCAGTACTTC. Protein product: CASSIDSRASGGAGETQYF.

The CDR3 is CASSLAPGGRGTEAFF. The CDR3 nucleotides are TGTGCCAGCAGCTTAGCACCGGGGGGCAGGGGCACTGAAGCTTTCTTT. The chain has TRBV7-9 and TRBJ1-1; the D gene is possibly TRBD1 (6 bases). The CDR3 runs 16 residues. Looked up from germline, CDR1 is SEHNR and CDR2 is FQNEAQ (reference sequence). V lost 0 bases, J lost 4 bases, and 15 bases lay in between.

The chain combines TRBV29-1 with TRBJ2-3; 7 bases line up with TRBD2. The CDR3 runs to 12 residues. J was trimmed by 3 bases and V by 7 bases; bases with no gene match: 4. Germline V gene data show CDR1 as SQVTM and CDR2 as ANQGSEA. CDR3 loop: CSARLATDTQYF. CDR3 bases: TGCAGCGCGCGACTAGCAACAGATACGCAGTATTTT.

The CDR3 DNA is TGTGCCAGCTCACCCCCCGGGGACAGGGGTAAGAACACTGAAGCTTTCTTT. Residues: CASSPPGDRGKNTEAFF. This sequence joins TRBV18 and TRBJ1-1; 10 nucleotides line up with TRBD1. The CDR3 is made up of 17 amino acids. Looked up from germline, CDR1 is KGHSH and CDR2 is LQKENI. The V segment lost 3 bases and the J segment 1 base; nucleotides outside the gene matches: 8.

The CDR3 bases are TGTGCCAGTAGAACGGAGGCTCTCTCCAATCAGCCCCAGCATTTT. This sequence encodes CASRTEALSNQPQHF. The J gene is TRBJ1-5, the V gene TRBV19; D call uncertain. Germline V CDR1 and CDR2: LNHDA, SQIVND (reference sequence). The ends were cut back, 6 bases at V and 3 bases at J, with 15 bases in the middle. This CDR3 is 15 amino acids long.

The J gene is TRBJ1-5, the V gene TRBV6-5; D is unresolved. There are 15 residues in the CDR3. The ends were cut back, 6 bases at V and 1 base at J, with 13 bases in the middle. CDR1 and CDR2 from the germline V gene are MNHEY and SVGAGI. The CDR3 DNA follows: TGTGCCAGCAGCCGAGCCCTGGGGAGCAATCAGCCCCAGCATTTT. Protein: CASSRALGSNQPQHF.

The V call is TRBV2, the J call TRBJ2-1; D is perhaps TRBD1 or TRBD2 (5 bases each). The CDR3 consists of 14 residues. Trimming took 2 bases from V and 6 from J, leaving 11 bases between them. Germline CDR1 and CDR2: SNHLY and FYNNEI. The CDR3 loop reads CASSEQGVGNEQFF. In DNA, the CDR3 is TGTGCCAGCAGTGAACAGGGAGTAGGCAATGAGCAGTTCTTC.

The chain has TRBV5-1 and TRBJ2-1; 9 nucleotides agree with TRBD2. Germline-derived CDR1 and CDR2 are SGHRS and YFSETQ. CDR3 length: 16 amino acids. The V gene end was trimmed by 4 bases and the J gene end by 6 bases; junction bases not matched to a gene: 11. CDR3 sequence: CASSPFAGGGFNEQFF. As DNA, the CDR3 is TGCGCCAGCAGCCCCTTCGCGGGGGGGGGATTCAATGAGCAGTTCTTC.

The chain has TRBV7-2 and TRBJ1-2; no clear D gene. Germline values: CDR1 SGHTA, CDR2 FQGNSA. The germline V and J ends were trimmed by 6 bases and 4 bases, with 12 bases remaining between them. The CDR3 is 13 residues long. The CDR3 DNA reads TGTGCCAGCAGGCTGGGGAGACTCTATGGCTACACCTTC. Its protein is CASRLGRLYGYTF.